A single TCR beta chain is shown here with its context. This entry comes from a study of blood T cell repertoires in COVID-19. Trimming shortened V by 1 base and J by 4 bases, and 10 bases separated the two germline ends. The length of the CDR3 is 14 residues. Germline CDR1 is SNHLY and CDR2 is FYNNEI. Assay used: immunoSEQ multiplex PCR; TCRdb lists only in-frame clones, some missing. The sample shows roughly 320,000 clones, around 85% of them seen only once. The sample consisted of peripheral blood. The sequence derives from a human donor in a cohort sampled during active COVID-19. V gene TRBV2 combines with J gene TRBJ1-1; the D is unclear. The CDR3: CASSEDLTVTEAFF. In nucleotides, the CDR3 is TGTGCCAGCAGTGAAGATTTAACGGTCACTGAAGCTTTCTTT. Full variable domain (rest looked up from reference TRBV2 and TRBJ1-1): EPEVTQTPSHQVTQMGQEVILRCVPISNHLYFYWYRQILGQKVEFLVSFYNNEISEKSEIFDDQFSVERPDGSNFTLKIRSTKLEDSAMYFCASSEDLTVTEAFFGQGTRLTVV.